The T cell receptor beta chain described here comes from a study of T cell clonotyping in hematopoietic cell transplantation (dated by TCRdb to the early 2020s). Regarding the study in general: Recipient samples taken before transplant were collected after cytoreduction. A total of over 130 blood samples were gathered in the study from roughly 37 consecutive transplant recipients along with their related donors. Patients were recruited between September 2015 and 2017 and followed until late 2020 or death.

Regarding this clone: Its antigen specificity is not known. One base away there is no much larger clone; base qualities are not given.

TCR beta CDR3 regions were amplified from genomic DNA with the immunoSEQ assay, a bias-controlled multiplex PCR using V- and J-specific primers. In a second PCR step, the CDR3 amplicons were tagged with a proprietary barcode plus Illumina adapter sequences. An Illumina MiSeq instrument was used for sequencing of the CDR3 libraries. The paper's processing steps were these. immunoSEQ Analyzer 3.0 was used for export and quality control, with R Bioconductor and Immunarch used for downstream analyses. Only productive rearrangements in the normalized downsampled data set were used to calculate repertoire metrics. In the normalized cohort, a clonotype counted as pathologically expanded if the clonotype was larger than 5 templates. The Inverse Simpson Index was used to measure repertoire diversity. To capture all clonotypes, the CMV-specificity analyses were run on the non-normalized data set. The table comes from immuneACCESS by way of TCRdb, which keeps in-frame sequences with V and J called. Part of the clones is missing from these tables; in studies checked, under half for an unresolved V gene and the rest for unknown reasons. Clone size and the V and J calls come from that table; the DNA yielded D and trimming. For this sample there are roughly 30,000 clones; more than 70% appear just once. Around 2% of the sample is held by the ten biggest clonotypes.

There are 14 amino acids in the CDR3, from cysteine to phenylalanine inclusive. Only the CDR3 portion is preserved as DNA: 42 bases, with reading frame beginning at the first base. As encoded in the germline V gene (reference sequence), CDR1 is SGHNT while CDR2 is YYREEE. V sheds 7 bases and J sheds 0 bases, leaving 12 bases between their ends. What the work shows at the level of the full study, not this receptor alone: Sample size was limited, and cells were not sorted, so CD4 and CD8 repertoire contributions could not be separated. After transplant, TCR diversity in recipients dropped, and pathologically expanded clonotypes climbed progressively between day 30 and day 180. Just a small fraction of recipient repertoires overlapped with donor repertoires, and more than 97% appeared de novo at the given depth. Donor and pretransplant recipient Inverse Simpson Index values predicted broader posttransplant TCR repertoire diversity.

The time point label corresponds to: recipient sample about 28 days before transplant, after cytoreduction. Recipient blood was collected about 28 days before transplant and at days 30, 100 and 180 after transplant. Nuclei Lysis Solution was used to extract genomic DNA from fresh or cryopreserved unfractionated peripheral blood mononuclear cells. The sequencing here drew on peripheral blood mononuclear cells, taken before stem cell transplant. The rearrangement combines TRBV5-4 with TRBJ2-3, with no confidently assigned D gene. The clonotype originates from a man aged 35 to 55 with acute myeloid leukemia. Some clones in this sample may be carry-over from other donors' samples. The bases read TGTGCCAGCGGACCGTTTGATAGCACAGATACGCAGTATTTT. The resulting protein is CASGPFDSTDTQYF.